The present TCR beta chain was sequenced within a study of neoadjuvant nivolumab and ipilimumab in lung cancer. Produced via immunoSEQ multiplex PCR; TCRdb's table is partial and in-frame only. The sample has roughly 45,000 clones, 75% to 90% seen once. Only a few counts were recorded for this clone. As yet, its antigen is unknown. Study findings and constraints: Only two of four nivolumab-treated tumors gained richness and clonality by surgery.

The clonotype originates from an adult with non-small cell lung cancer. Some clones in this sample may be carry-over from other donors' samples. Sequencing used blood, obtained before neoadjuvant nivolumab, alone or with ipilimumab.

CDR3 sequence: CASSLVPGLAGPDGQYF. CDR3 nucleotide sequence: TGTGCCAGCAGCTTAGTCCCGGGACTAGCGGGCCCTGATGGGCAGTACTTC. This chain connects TRBV7-2 to TRBJ2-7, with 12 positions matching TRBD2. Looked up from germline, CDR1 is SGHTA and CDR2 is FQGNSA. Trimming cost V 1 base and J 9 bases; bases outside gene matches: 13. This CDR3 is 17 amino acids long.